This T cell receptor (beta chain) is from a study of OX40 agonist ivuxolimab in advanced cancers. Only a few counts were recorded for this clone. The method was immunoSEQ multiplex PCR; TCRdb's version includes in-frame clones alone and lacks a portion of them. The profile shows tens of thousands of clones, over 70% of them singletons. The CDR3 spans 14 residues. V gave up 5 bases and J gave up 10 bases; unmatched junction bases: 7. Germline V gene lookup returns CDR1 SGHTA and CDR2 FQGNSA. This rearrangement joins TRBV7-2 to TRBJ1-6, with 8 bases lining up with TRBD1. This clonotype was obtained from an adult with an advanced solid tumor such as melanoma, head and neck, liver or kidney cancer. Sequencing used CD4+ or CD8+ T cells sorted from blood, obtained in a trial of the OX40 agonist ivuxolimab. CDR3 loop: CASSPDRVRSPLHF. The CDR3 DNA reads TGTGCCAGCAGCCCGGACAGGGTTAGATCACCCCTCCACTTT.